The clone carrying this TCR beta chain was recorded only once. Its antigen is currently unknown. This sample was taken from a study of vaccination and CD4 T cells after COVID-19. Study at large: Six males and four females constituted the convalescent cohort, two of whom were Hispanic.

Sequencing of cultured CD4+ T cell DNA used the Oncomine TCR Beta short-read assay. Each CDR3 protein is one row after TCRdb ran MiXCR on the PCR reads. The repertoire has about 10,000 distinct CDR3 sequences, roughly three fifths of them found once; the top ten carry about a quarter. Treatment given: approximately nine-day PBMC culture with coronavirus spike peptide pools or control peptides (ViraFEST assay). Trimming shortened V by 6 bases and J by 6 bases, and 12 bases separated the two germline ends. CDR1 is DFQATT, CDR2 SNEGSKA, per germline (reference sequence). CDR3 size: 11 residues. The sequenced material came from CD4+ T cells from blood, cultured in vitro. This TCR derives from a human donor who had recovered from COVID-19. V is TRBV20-1 and J is TRBJ2-7; D is unresolved. The CDR3 region has the DNA TGCAGTGCGCCCGGAGCCGCCGAGCAGTACTTC. This sequence encodes CSAPGAAEQYF.